This is a list of T cell receptor beta chains from one sample in a study of blood T cell repertoires in COVID-19. Repertoires were generated with immunoSEQ multiplex PCR, while TCRdb's copy carries only in-frame clones and drops some. The sample consists of about 200,000 clones, approximately 91% of them appearing once. Sequenced: peripheral blood. These receptors all come from a man between 18 and 29 years old with active or convalescent COVID-19. Each CDR3 is given with its conserved first and last residue. D genes are given only for firm matches. A row's size may be missing; if present it is once, few, many or a size class.

D gene	clone size	J gene	V gene	CDR3 protein	CDR3 DNA
.	.	TRBJ1-6	TRBV4-3	CASSQDRLDVSPGDSYNSPLHF	TGCGCCAGCAGCCAAGATAGATTGGACGTATCTCCGGGAGACTCCTATAATTCACCCCTCCACTTT
.	.	TRBJ1-3	TRBV7-8	CASSLLGPQGGNTIYF	TGTGCCAGCAGCTTACTAGGCCCTCAGGGTGGAAACACCATATATTTT
.	.	TRBJ1-2	TRBV27	CASSFAGGTLLKGAYGYTF	TGTGCCAGCAGTTTCGCTGGAGGGACCCTCCTAAAAGGGGCCTATGGCTACACCTTC
.	.	TRBJ1-6	TRBV3-1/TRBV3-2	CASSQVRSNSPLHF	TGTGCCAGCAGCCAAGTCAGGTCTAATTCACCCCTCCACTTT
.	once	TRBJ1-1	TRBV6-1	CASSEWIWGGRGNTEAFF	TGTGCCAGCAGTGAATGGATATGGGGGGGGCGCGGGAACACTGAAGCTTTCTTT
.	few	TRBJ1-2	TRBV4-1	CASGMNIGYGYTF	TGCGCCAGCGGTATGAATATCGGCTATGGCTACACCTTC
.	.	TRBJ1-1	TRBV12-3/TRBV12-4	CASIQENTEAFF	TGTGCCAGCATTCAGGAAAACACTGAAGCTTTCTTT
TRBD2	.	TRBJ2-3	TRBV7-2	CASSLATPGGADTQYF	TGTGCCAGCAGCTTAGCCACTCCGGGAGGGGCAGATACGCAGTATTTT
TRBD1	.	TRBJ2-1	TRBV15	CATSRDVQGNYNEQFF	TGTGCCACCAGCAGAGATGTACAGGGGAACTACAATGAGCAGTTCTTC
TRBD2	.	TRBJ2-1	TRBV9	CASSAGTIVHNEQFF	TGTGCCAGCAGCGCCGGGACTATAGTACACAATGAGCAGTTCTTC
TRBD1	.	TRBJ1-1	TRBV19	CASSTTDRLNTEAFF	TGTGCCAGTAGTACCACGGACAGGCTGAACACTGAAGCTTTCTTT
.	.	TRBJ1-5	TRBV20-1	CSASEGDTRHF	TGCAGTGCTAGCGAGGGGGACACCAGGCATTTT
.	.	TRBJ1-5	TRBV30	CAWSARGGIDQPQHF	TGTGCCTGGAGTGCCCGGGGGGGGATCGATCAGCCCCAGCATTTT
TRBD1	.	TRBJ2-5	TRBV29-1	CSAQGFGETQYF	TGCAGCGCACAGGGGTTCGGTGAGACCCAGTACTTC
TRBD2	.	TRBJ2-7	TRBV19	CASSGLAGNSYEQYF	TGTGCCAGTAGTGGGTTAGCGGGGAACTCCTACGAGCAGTACTTC
.	.	TRBJ1-1	TRBV7-3	CASSPQGNTEAFF	TGTGCCAGCAGTCCGCAGGGGAACACTGAAGCTTTCTTT
.	.	TRBJ2-7	TRBV2	CASSPSAAGGPYEQYF	TGTGCCAGCAGTCCCAGCGCGGCAGGGGGGCCTTACGAGCAGTACTTC
.	once	TRBJ2-7	TRBV6-5	CASRKYGYEQYF	TGTGCCAGCAGGAAGTACGGCTACGAGCAGTACTTC
TRBD2	.	TRBJ2-1	TRBV7-9	CASSLASGTSADNEQFF	TGTGCCAGCAGCTTAGCTTCCGGGACTAGCGCTGACAATGAGCAGTTCTTC
.	.	TRBJ1-2	TRBV5-1	CASSLVRGYGYTF	TGCGCCAGCAGCTTAGTCAGAGGTTATGGCTACACCTTC
.	.	TRBJ2-3	TRBV5-5	CASSLDGNRLSTDTQYF	TGTGCCAGCAGCTTGGACGGGAATCGACTAAGCACAGATACGCAGTATTTT
TRBD1	.	TRBJ1-5	TRBV7-2	CASSPGQGPYSSNQPQHF	TGTGCCAGCAGCCCGGGACAGGGACCATACTCTAGCAATCAGCCCCAGCATTTT
.	.	TRBJ1-1	TRBV5-4	CASSLQTTTGLTEAFF	TGTGCCAGTAGCTTGCAAACTACTACAGGGTTAACTGAAGCTTTCTTT
TRBD1	.	TRBJ1-2	TRBV30	CAWSVNRGNHGYTF	TGTGCCTGGAGTGTGAACAGGGGGAATCACGGCTACACCTTC
TRBD2	.	TRBJ2-5	TRBV5-1	CASSLGTTRDYLYQETQYF	TGCGCCAGCAGCTTGGGCACCACGAGGGACTACCTTTACCAAGAGACCCAGTACTTC
.	.	TRBJ2-3	TRBV9	CASSVGLAGKSDTQYF	TGTGCCAGCAGCGTAGGTCTAGCTGGGAAATCAGATACGCAGTATTTT
TRBD2	once	TRBJ2-7	TRBV5-4	CASSLGLAGGTYEQYF	TGTGCCAGCAGCCTGGGACTAGCGGGGGGAACCTACGAGCAGTACTTC
TRBD1	.	TRBJ1-3	TRBV6-5	CASGQGSGNTIYF	TGTGCCAGCGGACAGGGTTCTGGAAACACCATATATTTT
TRBD2	once	TRBJ2-3	TRBV15	CATSAPGLGADTQYF	TGTGCCACCAGCGCTCCGGGACTAGGGGCAGATACGCAGTATTTT
TRBD2	.	TRBJ2-5	TRBV7-8	CASSFSGRAQETQYF	TGTGCCAGCAGCTTCAGCGGGAGGGCGCAAGAGACCCAGTACTTC
.	.	TRBJ2-7	TRBV18	CASSPGQSSYEQYF	TGTGCCAGCTCACCCGGACAGAGCTCCTACGAGCAGTACTTC
.	.	TRBJ1-1	TRBV28	CASLPGRGLNTEAFF	TGTGCCAGCCTTCCCGGAAGAGGATTGAACACTGAAGCTTTCTTT
TRBD1	.	TRBJ1-1	TRBV13	CASSLPTGMNTEAFF	TGTGCCAGCAGCTTGCCGACAGGGATGAACACTGAAGCTTTCTTT
.	.	TRBJ1-4	TRBV30	CAWQRTRGNEKLFF	TGTGCCTGGCAAAGGACTAGGGGGAATGAAAAACTGTTTTTT
.	.	TRBJ1-1	TRBV18	CASQNQGALGTEAFF	TGTGCCAGCCAAAACCAAGGGGCCCTGGGCACTGAAGCTTTCTTT
TRBD1	.	TRBJ2-1	TRBV15	CATSRPGQGVNEQFF	TGTGCCACCAGCAGGCCGGGACAGGGGGTTAATGAGCAGTTCTTC
.	.	TRBJ1-6	TRBV19	CAHRSPLHF	TGTGCCCATAGATCACCCCTCCACTTT
TRBD1	.	TRBJ1-5	TRBV2	CASSPTGGMSNQPQHF	TGTGCCAGCAGTCCTACAGGGGGGATGAGCAATCAGCCCCAGCATTTT